This T cell receptor beta chain is from a study of T cell responses to AZD1222 COVID-19 vaccine. Second doses that came at about 4 or about 12 weeks were put together. Sequencing used immunoSEQ multiplex PCR; TCRdb keeps in-frame clones, though not all of them. Among some 280,000 clones listed, around 92% were seen once. This clone showed up just a few times. The antigen is undetermined. Trimming removed 7 bases from V and 4 bases from J, with 10 bases in between. This CDR3 spans 12 amino acids. Germline loops: CDR1 MNHEY, CDR2 SVGAGI. Broader study findings: Spike-wide vaccine-associated CD4 TCRs dominated at 160-218 and 743-854.

The chain carries TRBV6-5 and TRBJ1-2; no clear D gene. This clonotype was sampled from an adult who received the AZD1222 COVID-19 vaccine. The source was peripheral blood, collected 28 days after the second AZD1222 dose. This chain's CDR3 is CASTRTTYGYTF. CDR3 in DNA: TGTGCCAGCACTAGGACCACCTATGGCTACACCTTC.